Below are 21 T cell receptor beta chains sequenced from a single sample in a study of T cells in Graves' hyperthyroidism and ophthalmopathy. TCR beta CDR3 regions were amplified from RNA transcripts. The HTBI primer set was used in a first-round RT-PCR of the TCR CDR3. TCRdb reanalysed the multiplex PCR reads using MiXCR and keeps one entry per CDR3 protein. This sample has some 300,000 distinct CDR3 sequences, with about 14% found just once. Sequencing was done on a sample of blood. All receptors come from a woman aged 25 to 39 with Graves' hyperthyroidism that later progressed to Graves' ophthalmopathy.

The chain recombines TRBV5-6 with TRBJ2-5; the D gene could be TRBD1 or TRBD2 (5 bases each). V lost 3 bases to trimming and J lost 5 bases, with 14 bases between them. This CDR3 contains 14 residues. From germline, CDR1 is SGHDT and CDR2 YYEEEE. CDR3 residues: CASSSGTILETQYF. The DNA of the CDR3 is TGTGCCAGCAGCTCCGGGACGATTTTGGAGACCCAGTACTTC.

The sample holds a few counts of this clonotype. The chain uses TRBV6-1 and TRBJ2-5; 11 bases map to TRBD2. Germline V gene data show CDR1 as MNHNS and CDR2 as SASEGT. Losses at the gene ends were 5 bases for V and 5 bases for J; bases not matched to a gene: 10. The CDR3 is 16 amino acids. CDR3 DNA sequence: TGTGCCAGCAGTACGATAGCGGGAGGGAGTAGGGAGACCCAGTACTTC. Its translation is CASSTIAGGSRETQYF.

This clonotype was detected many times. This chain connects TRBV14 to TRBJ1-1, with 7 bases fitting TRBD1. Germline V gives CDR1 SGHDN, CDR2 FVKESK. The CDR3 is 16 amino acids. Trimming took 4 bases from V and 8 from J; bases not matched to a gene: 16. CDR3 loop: CASSPTREGARTEAFF. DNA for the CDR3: TGTGCCAGCAGCCCTACAAGGGAGGGGGCGAGGACCGAAGCTTTCTTT.

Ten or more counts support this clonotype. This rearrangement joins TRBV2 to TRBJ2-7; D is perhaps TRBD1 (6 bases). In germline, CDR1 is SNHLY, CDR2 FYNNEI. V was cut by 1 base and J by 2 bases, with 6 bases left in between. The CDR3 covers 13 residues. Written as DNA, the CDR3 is TGTGCCAGCAGTGAAGACAGGGCCTACGAGCAGTACTTC. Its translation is CASSEDRAYEQYF.

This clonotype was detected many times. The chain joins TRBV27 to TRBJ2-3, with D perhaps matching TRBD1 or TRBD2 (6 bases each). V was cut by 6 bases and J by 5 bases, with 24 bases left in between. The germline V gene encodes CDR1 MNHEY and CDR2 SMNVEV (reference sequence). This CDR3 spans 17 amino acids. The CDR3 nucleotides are TGTGCCAGCAGACCGCCGGGAGAAGGGGGAAGAGAAGATACGCAGTATTTT. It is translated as CASRPPGEGGREDTQYF.

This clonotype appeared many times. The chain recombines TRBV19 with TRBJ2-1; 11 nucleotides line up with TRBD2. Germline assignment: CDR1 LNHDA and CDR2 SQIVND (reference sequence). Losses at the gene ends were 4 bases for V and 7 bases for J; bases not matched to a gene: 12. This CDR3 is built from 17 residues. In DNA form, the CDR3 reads TGTGCCAGTAGTACGTCGACGATAGGACTAGCGGGTAATGAGCAGTTCTTC. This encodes CASSTSTIGLAGNEQFF.

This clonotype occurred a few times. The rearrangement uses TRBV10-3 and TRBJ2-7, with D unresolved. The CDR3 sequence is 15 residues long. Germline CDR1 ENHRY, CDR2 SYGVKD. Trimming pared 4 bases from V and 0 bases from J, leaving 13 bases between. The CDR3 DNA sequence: TGTGCCATCAGTGCGGTCACGGCAGGCTCCTACGAGCAGTACTTC. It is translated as CAISAVTAGSYEQYF.

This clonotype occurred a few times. CDR3 amino acids: CASNPMGGSSYNSPLHF. The CDR3 DNA is TGTGCCAGCAACCCAATGGGTGGGTCGTCCTATAATTCACCCCTCCACTTT. This chain links TRBV28 with TRBJ1-6; D is unclear. V dropped 7 bases and J dropped 1 base, with 17 bases sitting between them. The CDR3 contains 17 residues. CDR1 MDHEN and CDR2 SYDVKM come from the germline V gene.

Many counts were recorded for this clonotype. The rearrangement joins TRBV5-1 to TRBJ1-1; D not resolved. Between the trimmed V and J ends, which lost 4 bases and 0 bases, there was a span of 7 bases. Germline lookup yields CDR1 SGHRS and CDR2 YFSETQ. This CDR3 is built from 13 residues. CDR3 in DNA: TGCGCCAGCAGCGGGGATCTGAACACTGAAGCTTTCTTT. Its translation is CASSGDLNTEAFF.

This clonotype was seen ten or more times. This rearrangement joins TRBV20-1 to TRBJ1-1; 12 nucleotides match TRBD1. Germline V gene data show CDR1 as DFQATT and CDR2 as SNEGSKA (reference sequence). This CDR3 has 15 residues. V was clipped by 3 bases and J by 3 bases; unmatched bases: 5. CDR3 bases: TGCAGTGCTAGGGGACAGGGGGCGTGGGACACTGAAGCTTTCTTT. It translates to CSARGQGAWDTEAFF.

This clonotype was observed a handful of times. The CDR3 reads CSASTRLAGVGGHTDTQYF. The CDR3 region has the DNA TGCAGTGCTTCTACCCGTCTAGCGGGAGTGGGAGGACACACAGATACGCAGTATTTT. The J gene is TRBJ2-3, the V gene TRBV20-1; 10 bases align to TRBD2. The length of the CDR3 is 19 residues. Trimming took 5 bases from V and 2 from J; bases not matched to a gene: 19. The germline V gene has CDR1 DFQATT and CDR2 SNEGSKA (reference sequence).

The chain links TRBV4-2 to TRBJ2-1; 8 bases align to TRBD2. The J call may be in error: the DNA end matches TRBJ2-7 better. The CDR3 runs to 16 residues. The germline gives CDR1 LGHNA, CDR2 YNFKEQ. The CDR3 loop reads CASSQGAGTRGNEQYF. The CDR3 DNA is TGTGCCAGCAGCCAAGGAGCCGGGACTAGGGGCAATGAGCAGTACTTC.

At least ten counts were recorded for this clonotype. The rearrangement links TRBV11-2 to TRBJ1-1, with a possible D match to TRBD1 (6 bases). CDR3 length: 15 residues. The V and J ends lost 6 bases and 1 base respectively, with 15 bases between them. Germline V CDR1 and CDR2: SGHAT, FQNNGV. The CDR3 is CASSRTSDRNTEAFF. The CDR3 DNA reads TGTGCCAGCAGTCGAACATCGGACAGGAACACTGAAGCTTTCTTT.

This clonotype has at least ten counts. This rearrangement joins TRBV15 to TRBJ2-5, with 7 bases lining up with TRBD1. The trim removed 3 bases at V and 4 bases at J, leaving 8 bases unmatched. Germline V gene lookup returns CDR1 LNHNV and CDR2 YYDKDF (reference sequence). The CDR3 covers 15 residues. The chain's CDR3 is CATSRTTGFAETQYF. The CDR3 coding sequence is TGTGCCACCAGCAGGACGACAGGGTTCGCAGAGACCCAGTACTTC.

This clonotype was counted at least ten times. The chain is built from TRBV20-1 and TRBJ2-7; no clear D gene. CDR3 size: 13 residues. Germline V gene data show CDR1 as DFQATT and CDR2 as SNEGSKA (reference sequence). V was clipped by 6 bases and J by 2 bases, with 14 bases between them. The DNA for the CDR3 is TGCAGTGCGGCCGGACGGCTGGCCTACGAGCAGTACTTC. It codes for CSAAGRLAYEQYF.

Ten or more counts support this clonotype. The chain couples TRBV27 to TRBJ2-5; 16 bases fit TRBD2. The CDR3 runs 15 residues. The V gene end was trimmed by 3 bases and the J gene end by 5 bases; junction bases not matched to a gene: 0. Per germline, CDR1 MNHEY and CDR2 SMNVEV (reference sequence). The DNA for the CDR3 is TGTGCCAGCAGTTTGGGACTAGCGGGAGGGGAGACCCAGTACTTC. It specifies CASSLGLAGGETQYF.

The chain's CDR3 is CASSGQGGSYNEQFF. Written as DNA, the CDR3 is TGTGCCAGCAGTGGACAGGGGGGCTCCTACAATGAGCAGTTCTTC. The J gene is TRBJ2-1, the V gene TRBV6-2 or TRBV6-3, with TRBD1 matching 10 bases. Losses at the gene ends were 5 bases for V and 0 bases for J; bases not matched to a gene: 1. This CDR3 is built from 15 residues. Germline V gene sequence: CDR1 MNHEY, CDR2 SVGEGT.

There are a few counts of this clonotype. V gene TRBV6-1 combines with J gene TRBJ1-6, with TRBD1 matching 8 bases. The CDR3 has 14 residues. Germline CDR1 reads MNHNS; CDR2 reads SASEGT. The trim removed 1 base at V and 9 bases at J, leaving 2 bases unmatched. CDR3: CASSEGTGLSPLHF. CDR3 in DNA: TGTGCCAGCAGTGAAGGGACAGGGCTTTCACCCCTCCACTTT.

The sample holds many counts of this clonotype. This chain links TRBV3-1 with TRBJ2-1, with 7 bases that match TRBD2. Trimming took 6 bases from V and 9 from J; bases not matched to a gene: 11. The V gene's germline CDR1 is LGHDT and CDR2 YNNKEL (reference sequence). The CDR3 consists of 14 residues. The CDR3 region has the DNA TGTGCCAGCAGTCAGTGGCGGGAGAACGGTGAGCAGTTCTTC. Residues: CASSQWRENGEQFF.

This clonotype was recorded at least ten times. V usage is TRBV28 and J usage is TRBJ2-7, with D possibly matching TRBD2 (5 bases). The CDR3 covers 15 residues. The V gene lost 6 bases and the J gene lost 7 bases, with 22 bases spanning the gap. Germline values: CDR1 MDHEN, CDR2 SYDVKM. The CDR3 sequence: CASRRGGGALEEQYF. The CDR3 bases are TGTGCCAGCAGGAGAGGAGGTGGAGCTCTCGAAGAGCAGTACTTC. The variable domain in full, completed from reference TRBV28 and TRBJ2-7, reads DVKVTQSSRYLVKRTGEKVFLECVQDMDHENMFWYRQDPGLGLRLIYFSYDVKMKEKGDIPEGYSVSREKKERFSLILESASTNQTSMYLCASRRGGGALEEQYFGPGTRLTVT.

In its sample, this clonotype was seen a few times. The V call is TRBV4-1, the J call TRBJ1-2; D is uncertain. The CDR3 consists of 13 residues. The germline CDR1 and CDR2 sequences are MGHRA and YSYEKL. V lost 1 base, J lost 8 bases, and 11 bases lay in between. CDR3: CASSQVSLVGYTF. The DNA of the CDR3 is TGCGCCAGCAGCCAAGTCTCCTTAGTCGGCTACACCTTC.